Sequencing of this T cell receptor (beta chain) was carried out in a study of regulatory T cells in long-lasting Graves disease. Overall study results and limits: Persistent Graves' patients showed less TCR diversity than newly diagnosed patients showed.

Sample time point: newly diagnosed GD, antithyroid drugs for less than 3 months. Scientists built the TCR library using RNA that was extracted from PBMCs. Staff took roughly 9.6 milliliters of peripheral blood and put it into EDTA tubes. V was clipped by 1 base and J by 4 bases; unmatched bases: 5. CDR3 length: 16 amino acids. The germline V gene has CDR1 WSHSY and CDR2 SAAADI. This clonotype has a count of ten or more. Its target is not known. Arm-PCR of CDR3 regions and iRepertoire HTBI primers were used to build TCR beta libraries. Original methodology: Detected in the samples were roughly 60 TRBV and about 15 TRBJ segments. From the multiplex PCR reads, TCRdb called clonotypes with MiXCR, one entry per CDR3 protein. TCRdb's processing, not the study's, gives the V and J calls here. The table records 200,000 to 250,000 distinct CDR3 sequences, over 20% of them present only once.

This sequence was found in a female donor with Graves disease. This chain joins TRBV10-2 and TRBJ2-7; 12 nucleotides agree with TRBD1. The source material was peripheral blood mononuclear cells (PBMCs), sampled at new diagnosis, from a patient treated with antithyroid drugs. In nucleotides, the CDR3 is TGCGCCAGCAGTGAGTGGGGACAGGGGGCGGGGTACGAGCAGTACTTC. It encodes CASSEWGQGAGYEQYF.